Given below is one TCR beta chain in context. Its target is unknown. The V gene's germline CDR1 is SGDLS and CDR2 YYNGEE. CDR3 length equals 12 residues. This sample is drawn from a study of T cells expressing NK-cell markers. Overall study results and limits: The study did not resolve the HCMV specificity of expanded NKG2C+ T cell clones. Of CD8+ T cells, about 1.0-8% belonged to dominant NKG2C+ clonotypes in 5 or 6 donors.

TCRdb processed the 5' RACE reads again and assigns one entry to each CDR3 protein, with no DNA. The record lists about 160,000 distinct CDR3 sequences, of which the ten most abundant hold roughly 20%. The chain couples TRBV9 to TRBJ1-1. This TCR derives from a woman aged 18-70 years in good health. The sequenced sample was blood T cells: a sorted CD56 or NKG2C T cell subset, CD4+ or CD8+ T cells, or bulk PBMC T cells (not recorded which). The CDR3 is CASSATNTEAFF.